The present entry profiles one T cell receptor (beta chain) with its context. The antigen is unknown. This entry belongs to a study of shared clonotypes between healthy human individuals. Naive CD8 cells comprised CD45RO-negative, CCR7-positively selected cells, excluding terminally differentiated effector memory CD45RA+ cells. Deep-level running was used for the assay. The repertoire was sequenced with immunoSEQ multiplex PCR; TCRdb's copy has only in-frame clones and lacks some. The sample lists about 2.1 million clones, around 93% occurring once. Findings and caveats of the study: A limitation of the genetic and exposure-history diversity represented arose from few donors. Sampling was confined to blood; repertoires within tissues likely differ. Generation probabilities were higher for clonotypes shared across all four sorted-subset donors than for unshared ones.

The CDR3 has 15 amino acids. Per germline, CDR1 MDHEN and CDR2 SYDVKM. Trimming removed 5 bases from V and 4 bases from J; junction bases left unmatched: 9. Material for sequencing was naive CD8+ T cells from PBMCs. This receptor was obtained from a young man in good health. Some clones in this sample may be carry-over from other donors' samples. The gene calls are TRBV28 and TRBJ1-1; 8 bases line up with TRBD1. CDR3 sequence: CASSIGQGYRTEAFF. In DNA form, the CDR3 reads TGTGCCAGCAGTATAGGACAGGGTTATCGCACTGAAGCTTTCTTT.